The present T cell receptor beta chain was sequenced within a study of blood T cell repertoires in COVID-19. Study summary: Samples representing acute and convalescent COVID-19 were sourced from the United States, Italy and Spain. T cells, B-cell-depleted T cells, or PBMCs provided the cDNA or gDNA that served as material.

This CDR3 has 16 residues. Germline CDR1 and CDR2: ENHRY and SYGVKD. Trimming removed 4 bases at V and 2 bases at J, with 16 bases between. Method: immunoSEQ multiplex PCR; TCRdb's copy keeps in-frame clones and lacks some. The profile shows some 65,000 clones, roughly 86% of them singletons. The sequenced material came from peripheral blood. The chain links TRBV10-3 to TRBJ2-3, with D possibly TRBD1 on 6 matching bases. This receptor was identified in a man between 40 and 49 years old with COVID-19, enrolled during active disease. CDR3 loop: CAISGTGSPNTDTQYF. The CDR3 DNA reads TGTGCCATCAGTGGTACAGGGTCTCCCAACACAGATACGCAGTATTTT.